This T cell receptor beta chain is drawn from a study of CD8+CD57+ T cells in acquired aplastic anemia. Study overall: DNA recovered from sorted CD4+ and CD8+ cells had a mean of approximately 3 ug.

The CDR3 length is 17 residues. Trimming took 5 bases from V and 4 from J; bases not matched to a gene: 10. Germline CDR1 is SNHLY and CDR2 is FYNNEI. TCR beta VDJ combinations and CDR3 sequences were profiled from genomic DNA. TCRdb re-derived calls from the reads in MiXCR, one entry per CDR3 protein. The data hold 150,000 or so distinct CDR3 sequences, with about half observed a single time. CD8+CD57+ cell expansion had been shown by flow cytometry in patients chosen for sequencing. Patients, without exception, had severe acquired aplastic anemia. This rearrangement joins TRBV2 to TRBJ2-6, with TRBD1 matching 8 bases. Sequencing used sorted CD4+, CD8+, or CD8+CD57+ T cells (not recorded which) from PBMCs. The sequence came from a human donor with aplastic anemia. CDR3 nucleotides: TGTGCCAGCAGTAGGCAGGGGGCTAGCTCCGGGGCCAACGTCCTGACTTTC. Encoded protein: CASSRQGASSGANVLTF. Combining the CDR3 with reference TRBV2 and TRBJ2-6 gives the whole variable domain EPEVTQTPSHQVTQMGQEVILRCVPISNHLYFYWYRQILGQKVEFLVSFYNNEISEKSEIFDDQFSVERPDGSNFTLKIRSTKLEDSAMYFCASSRQGASSGANVLTFGAGSRLTVL.